Listed here are 5 T cell receptor beta chains from one sample, sequenced in a study of T cells in Graves' hyperthyroidism and ophthalmopathy. Amplified TCR beta CDR3 regions came from RNA transcripts. TCR CDR3 regions were first amplified by RT-PCR with HTBI primers. Via MiXCR, TCRdb re-called the multiplex PCR reads, giving one row per CDR3 protein. The sample includes some 500,000 distinct CDR3 sequences, 15% to 20% of them seen just once. The sequenced sample consisted of blood. The receptors come from a woman aged 30 to 39 with Graves' ophthalmopathy.

J is TRBJ1-4 and V is TRBV6-1, with a weak D call TRBD1 (6 bases). The CDR3 is 13 residues long. V lost 8 bases and J lost 2, with 9 bases in between. The germline CDR1 and CDR2 sequences are MNHNS and SASEGT. The CDR3 DNA follows: TGTGCCAGCCAGGGGTCCACTAATGAAAAACTGTTTTTT. Translation: CASQGSTNEKLFF.

This clonotype has a count of ten or more. The chain has TRBV3-1 and TRBJ2-7; the match to TRBD2 covers 9 bases. The germline V gene encodes CDR1 LGHDT and CDR2 YNNKEL (reference sequence). CDR3 size: 15 residues. Losses at the gene ends were 5 bases for V and 2 bases for J; bases not matched to a gene: 7. The CDR3 protein is CASSYLAGPTYEQYF. Here the CDR3 DNA reads TGTGCCAGCAGCTATCTAGCGGGACCTACCTACGAGCAGTACTTC.

This clonotype has ten or more counts. The V gene is TRBV18, the J gene TRBJ2-1; D is ambiguous. CDR1 is KGHSH and CDR2 is LQKENI in the germline V gene. V lost 6 bases and J 5 bases, leaving 8 bases between the germline ends. This CDR3 has 12 amino acids. This chain's CDR3 is CASSPVDNEQFF. The DNA of the CDR3 is TGTGCCAGCTCCCCAGTAGACAATGAGCAGTTCTTC.

This clonotype was counted a single time. This clone may be a read error of a much larger clone one base away. No conserved phenylalanine or tryptophan is present at the end of the CDR3, so a read error is the likely explanation. The V call is TRBV7-9, the J call TRBJ2-5, with TRBD2 as a possible D gene (5 bases). There are 14 residues in the CDR3. From germline, CDR1 is SEHNR and CDR2 FQNEAQ (reference sequence). The V end was cut by 1 base, the J end by 5 bases, with 11 bases between. CDR3 nucleotides: TGTGCCAGCAGCTTAGATCCCGGGGTTGAGACCCAGTACCTC. Its protein is CASSLDPGVETQYL.

This clonotype occurred many times. The junction and the germline gene differ at one end; a read error may be behind it. The genes are TRBV7-6 and TRBJ1-5; D is undetermined. The CDR3 extends over 13 amino acids. In germline, CDR1 is SGHVS, CDR2 FNYEAQ. The CDR3 sequence is CASSSGGNQPQHF. In DNA, the CDR3 is TGCGCCAGCAGCTCTGGGGGCAATCAGCCCCAGCATTTT.